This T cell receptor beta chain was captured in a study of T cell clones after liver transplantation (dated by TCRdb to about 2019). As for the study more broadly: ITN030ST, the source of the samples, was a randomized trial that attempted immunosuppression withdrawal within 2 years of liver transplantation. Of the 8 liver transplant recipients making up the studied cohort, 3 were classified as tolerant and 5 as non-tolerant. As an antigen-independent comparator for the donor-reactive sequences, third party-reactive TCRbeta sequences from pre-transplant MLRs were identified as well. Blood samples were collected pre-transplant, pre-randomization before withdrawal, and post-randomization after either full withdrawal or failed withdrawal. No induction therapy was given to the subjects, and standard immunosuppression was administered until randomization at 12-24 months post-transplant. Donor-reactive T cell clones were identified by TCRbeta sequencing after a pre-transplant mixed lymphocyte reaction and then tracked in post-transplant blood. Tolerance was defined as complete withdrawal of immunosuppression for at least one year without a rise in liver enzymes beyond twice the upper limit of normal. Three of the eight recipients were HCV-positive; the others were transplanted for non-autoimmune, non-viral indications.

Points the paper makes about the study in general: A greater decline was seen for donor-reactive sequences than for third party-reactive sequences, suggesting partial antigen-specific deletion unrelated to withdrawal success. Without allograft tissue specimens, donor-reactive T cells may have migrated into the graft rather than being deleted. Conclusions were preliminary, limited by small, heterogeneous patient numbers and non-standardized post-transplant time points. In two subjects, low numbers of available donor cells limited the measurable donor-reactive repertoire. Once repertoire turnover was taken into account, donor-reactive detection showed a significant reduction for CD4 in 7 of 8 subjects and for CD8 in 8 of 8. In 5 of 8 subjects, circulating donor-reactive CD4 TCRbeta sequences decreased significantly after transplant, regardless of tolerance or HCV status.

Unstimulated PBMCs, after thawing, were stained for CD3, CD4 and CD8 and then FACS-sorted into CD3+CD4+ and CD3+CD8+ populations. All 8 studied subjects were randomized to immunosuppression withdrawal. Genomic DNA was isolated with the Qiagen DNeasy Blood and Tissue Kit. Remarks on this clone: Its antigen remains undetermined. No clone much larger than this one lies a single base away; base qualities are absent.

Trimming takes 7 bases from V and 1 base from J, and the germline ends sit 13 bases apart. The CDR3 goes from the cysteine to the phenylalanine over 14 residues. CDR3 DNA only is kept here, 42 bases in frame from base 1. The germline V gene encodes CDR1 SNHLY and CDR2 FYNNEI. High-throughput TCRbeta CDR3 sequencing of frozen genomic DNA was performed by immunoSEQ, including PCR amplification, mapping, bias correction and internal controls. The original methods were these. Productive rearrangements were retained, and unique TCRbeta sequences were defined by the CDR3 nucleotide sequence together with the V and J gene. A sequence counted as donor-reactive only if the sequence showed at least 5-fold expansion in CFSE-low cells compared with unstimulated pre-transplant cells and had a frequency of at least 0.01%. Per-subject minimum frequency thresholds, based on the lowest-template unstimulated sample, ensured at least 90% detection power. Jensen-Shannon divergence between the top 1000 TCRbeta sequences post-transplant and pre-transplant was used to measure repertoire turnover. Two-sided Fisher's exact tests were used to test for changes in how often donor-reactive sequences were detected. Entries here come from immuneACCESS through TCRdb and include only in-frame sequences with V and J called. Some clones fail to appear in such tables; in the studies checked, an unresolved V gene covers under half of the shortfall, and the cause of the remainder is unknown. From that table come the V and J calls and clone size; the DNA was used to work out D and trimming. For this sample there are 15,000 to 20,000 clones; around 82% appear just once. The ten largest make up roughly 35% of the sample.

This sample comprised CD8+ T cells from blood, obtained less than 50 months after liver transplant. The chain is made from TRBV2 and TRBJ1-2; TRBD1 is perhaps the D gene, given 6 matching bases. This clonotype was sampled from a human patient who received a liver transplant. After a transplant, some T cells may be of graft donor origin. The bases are TGTGCCAGCATGGGGGGCGGATTTAACTATGGCTACACCTTC. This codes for CASMGGGFNYGYTF.